This T cell receptor (beta chain) is drawn from a study of T cell repertoires in cytomegalovirus infection. Study-level information: CMV epitopes in the study were HLA-C-restricted (recently identified) and HLA-B-restricted (well studied). Carrying CMV and the relevant HLA type showed in public TCR beta signatures. Study-level results: What dominated the ex vivo response were HLA-C-restricted CMV-specific TCR beta clonotypes. Using cumulative public TCR beta family frequency, the authors identified those who carried CMV together with the relevant HLA.

TCRdb redid the calling of the reads with MiXCR, one entry per CDR3 protein. The data contain around 500,000 distinct CDR3 sequences, 42% of them seen just once; the ten biggest clones take up about 41%. Concerning this clonotype: The target antigen is unknown.

Germline-derived CDR1 and CDR2 are MNHEY and SVGAGI. V lost 8 bases and J lost 3, with 10 bases in between. The CDR3 has 13 amino acids. This sequence joins TRBV6-5 and TRBJ2-2; D is unresolved. This receptor was identified in a human donor in good health (CMV status not recorded). Some clones in this sample may be carry-over from other donors' samples. The input for sequencing was cultured PBMCs, taken from culture after CMV antigen stimulation. The CDR3 reads CASGLTDTGELFF. Written as DNA, the CDR3 is TGTGCCAGCGGGCTCACCGACACCGGGGAGCTGTTTTTT.